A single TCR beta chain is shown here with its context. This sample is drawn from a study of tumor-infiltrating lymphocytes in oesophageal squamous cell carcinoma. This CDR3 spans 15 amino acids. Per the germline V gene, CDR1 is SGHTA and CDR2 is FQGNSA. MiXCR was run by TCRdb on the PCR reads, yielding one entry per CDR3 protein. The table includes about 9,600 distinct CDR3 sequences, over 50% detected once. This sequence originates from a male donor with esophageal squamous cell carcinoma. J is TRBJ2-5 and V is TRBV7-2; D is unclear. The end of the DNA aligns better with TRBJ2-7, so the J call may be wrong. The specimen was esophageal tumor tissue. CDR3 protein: CASSMGSSTSYEQYF. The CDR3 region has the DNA TGTGCCAGCAGCATGGGATCTTCCACCTCCTACGAGCAGTACTTC.